This T cell receptor beta chain was retrieved from a study of blood T cell repertoires in COVID-19 (dated by TCRdb to the early 2020s). About the investigation overall: Samples covering the acute and convalescent phases of COVID-19 were provided by collaborators in the United States, Italy and Spain. The prospective study material was composed of cDNA or gDNA derived from T cells, B-cell-depleted T cells, or PBMCs. The dataset comprised deeply sampled blood TCRbeta repertoires from subjects exposed to, actively infected with, or recovered from COVID-19. The repertoires were released in a freely available public database intended as a resource for research on the immune response to SARS-CoV-2. Samples were obtained from the ongoing ImmuneRACE study (first 160 participants) and from over a thousand subjects provided by 6 global collaborators. The sample metadata nearly always contained a de-identified subject ID, COVID-19 status, age in years and sex. Where available, HLA class I and class II types were taken from metadata supplied by the sample provider and were not determined by assay-based typing.

TCRbeta CDR3 regions were amplified from genomic DNA using the immunoSEQ Assay, a bias-controlled multiplex PCR. Per the authors' processing: Nucleated cell counts per sample were estimated from amplification of reference gene primers within the assay. To quantify the absolute abundance of each unique TCRbeta CDR3 rearrangement, sequence reads were collapsed and filtered. For each sample, productive Simpson clonality was calculated as the square root of Simpson's diversity index across productive rearrangements. TCRdb took this table from immuneACCESS and kept in-frame rearrangements with V and J called. Such tables lack part of the clones; where checked against another copy, unresolved V genes explain under half of the gap, and the rest is unexplained. That table gives V, J and clone size, and the DNA gave D and trimming. Present in this sample are some 170,000 clones, roughly 84% of which were seen just once. Around 15% of the sample is in the top ten clones.

Reading the germline V gene gives CDR1 MNHEY and CDR2 SVGAGI. Relative to germline, V is 6 bases shorter and J is 0 bases shorter, with 12 bases between their ends. Counted from cysteine to phenylalanine, this CDR3 has 14 amino acids. Solely the CDR3 DNA is kept, with 42 bases framed from the first base. About this clone: Its antigen is currently not known. No per-base quality is available; no much larger clone lies one base away.

Participants in the prospective study were aged roughly 18 to 89 years, lived in over 20 United States geographic areas, and enrolled through a virtual design. Cohort assignment in the prospective study relied on participant-reported clinical history from a screening survey and a study questionnaire. ImmuneRACE Cohort 3 recovered participants were defined by two consecutive negative NP/OP PCR tests, healthcare professional clearance, or symptom resolution. Each participant in the prospective study had whole blood, serum and a nasopharyngeal or oropharyngeal swab collected by mobile phlebotomists. Prospective study participants could optionally give additional blood draws and questionnaires over an approximately two-month period. Before DNA extraction, prospective study blood samples were shipped either frozen or at room temperature. Overall study results and their limits: How much clinical and demographic metadata was included differed by source and by participant, and the metadata was provided uncurated.

This sequence was found in a middle-aged man who had recovered from COVID-19. Recombination linked TRBV6-5 to TRBJ2-7; a tentative D call is TRBD1 (6 bases match). Sequencing used PBMCs or T cells enriched from blood (not recorded which). The CDR3 reads as follows: CASSLQGDSYEQYF. The bases read TGTGCCAGCAGCTTACAGGGCGACTCCTACGAGCAGTACTTC.